Below, one TCR beta chain is given with its context. Its antigen remains unidentified. Through 5' RACE with UMI labels, the TRB cDNA libraries were prepared. TCRdb reprocessed the 5' RACE reads and stores each CDR3 protein as one record, lacking DNA. The sample features about 24,000 distinct CDR3 sequences, with less than 5% in its top ten. This sample stems from a study of CXCR3-negative and CXCR3-positive naive CD8 T cells. Study observations and caveats: In cryopreserved cells, CXCR3 expression partially decreased, and fresh PBMCs were used in most assays. Much lower diversity was found in memory CD8+ cells, while both naive subsets had comparably high diversity. Naive cells used TRBV-TRBJ genes in much the same way whether CXCR3-negative or CXCR3-positive; memory cells did not.

This CDR3 is built from 14 residues. V gene TRBV12-3 or TRBV12-4 combines with J gene TRBJ1-1; the D gene TCRdb calls, TRBD1, cannot be checked with no DNA. Sample: naive CXCR3- CD8+ T cells from blood. Stated subset: CD45RO-CCR7+CD27+CD95- naive CD8+ T cells lacking CXCR3 (TNR3-). This TCR was sampled from a human donor in good health. Some clones in this sample may be carry-over from other donors' samples. The CDR3 is CASSPPSGRAEAFF.